A selection of T cell receptor beta chains follows, all from one sample in a study of blood T cells in healthy people across ages. TCRdb re-called the 5' RACE reads with MiXCR, one entry per CDR3 protein. The sample lists hundreds of thousands of distinct CDR3 sequences; roughly 53% were seen once. Sequencing used blood. All receptors derive from a man in his 60s in good health. Both conserved end residues are part of each CDR3. A D gene is named only where the DNA matches it firmly. Clone size, where shown, is once, few, many, or a class for clones that have expanded.

J gene: TRBJ1-2; D gene: -; V gene: TRBV18; clone size: once; CDR3 DNA: TGTGCCAGCTCACCAGAGTACGGAGCTCATGGCTACACCTTC; CDR3 protein: CASSPEYGAHGYTF
J gene: TRBJ2-5; D gene: TRBD2; V gene: TRBV20-1; clone size: many; CDR3 DNA: TGCAGTGCTAGGAGCCAACTGGCGGGGGACCGCTCTGGGGAGACCCAGTACTTC; CDR3 protein: CSARSQLAGDRSGETQYF
J gene: TRBJ2-2; D gene: -; V gene: TRBV5-4; clone size: few; CDR3 DNA: TGTGCCAGCAGCTTGGGAGGGCCCGGGGAGCTGTTTTTT; CDR3 protein: CASSLGGPGELFF
J gene: TRBJ2-5; D gene: TRBD2; V gene: TRBV2; clone size: -; CDR3 DNA: TGTGCCGGCTTCCTAGCGGGAGAGACCCAGTACTTC; CDR3 protein: CAGFLAGETQYF
J gene: TRBJ2-7; D gene: TRBD1; V gene: TRBV20-1; clone size: once; CDR3 DNA: TGCAGTGCTACTGGACAGGCCAATGAGCAGTACTTC; CDR3 protein: CSATGQANEQYF
J gene: TRBJ2-5; D gene: TRBD1; V gene: TRBV27; clone size: -; CDR3 DNA: TGTGCCAGCAGTTCGCTGTCGACAGGGGCGGAGGGGACCCAGTACTTC; CDR3 protein: CASSSLSTGAEGTQYF
J gene: TRBJ2-7; D gene: TRBD2; V gene: TRBV12-3/TRBV12-4; clone size: -; CDR3 DNA: TGTGCCAGCAGTTTAGGGGCTAGCGGGGGCTCTTGGGAGCAGTACTTC; CDR3 protein: CASSLGASGGSWEQYF
J gene: TRBJ2-7; D gene: TRBD2; V gene: TRBV29-1; clone size: few; CDR3 DNA: TGCAGCGTTGAAGATGCCCTAGCGGGGGGTTACGAGCAGTACTTC; CDR3 protein: CSVEDALAGGYEQYF
J gene: TRBJ2-5; D gene: TRBD1; V gene: TRBV6-2/TRBV6-3; clone size: -; CDR3 DNA: TGTGCCAGCAGTCAACGACAGGGAAGAGAGACCCAGTACTTC; CDR3 protein: CASSQRQGRETQYF
J gene: TRBJ2-3; D gene: TRBD1; V gene: TRBV5-1; clone size: once; CDR3 DNA: TGCGCCAGCAGCCGCTCCGGGACAGGGGGGGCAGATACGCAGTATTTT; CDR3 protein: CASSRSGTGGADTQYF
J gene: TRBJ2-7; D gene: TRBD2; V gene: TRBV10-3; clone size: -; CDR3 DNA: TGTGCCATCAGTAAACATTCGGGACTAGCTCCCGAGCAGTACTTC; CDR3 protein: CAISKHSGLAPEQYF
J gene: TRBJ1-4; D gene: -; V gene: TRBV20-1; clone size: -; CDR3 DNA: TGCAGTGCTAGTGTTCGGACGGACACAACTAATGAAAAACTGTTTTTT; CDR3 protein: CSASVRTDTTNEKLFF
J gene: TRBJ2-3; D gene: -; V gene: TRBV9; clone size: -; CDR3 DNA: TGTGCCAGCAGCGTAGCGGGACATCGCACAGATACGCAGTATTTT; CDR3 protein: CASSVAGHRTDTQYF
J gene: TRBJ2-3; D gene: -; V gene: TRBV29-1; clone size: -; CDR3 DNA: TGCGGCGTCGATAGGGGGGGATCAGATACGCAGTATTTT; CDR3 protein: CGVDRGGSDTQYF
J gene: TRBJ2-7; D gene: -; V gene: TRBV12-3/TRBV12-4; clone size: -; CDR3 DNA: TGTGCCAGCAGTCGGACAGTGCCCTACGAGCAGTACTTC; CDR3 protein: CASSRTVPYEQYF